This entry concerns a single TCR beta chain. Its antigen remains unidentified. Investigators reverse transcribed all isolated RNA, so they sequenced expressed TCRB transcripts. Repertoires were generated with immunoSEQ multiplex PCR, while TCRdb's copy carries only in-frame clones and drops some. The table has about 150,000 clones, approximately 10% seen once. The ends were cut back, 3 bases at V and 0 bases at J, with 11 bases in the middle. CDR3 length: 15 residues. CDR1 is KGHSH, CDR2 LQKENI, per germline. This entry is derived from a study of beta chain features in type 1 diabetes. Study findings and constraints: Comparison showed that naive, central memory and Treg TCRB repertoires appeared more similar among patients than among healthy donors. When Type 1 diabetes patients were examined, their TCRB CDR3s proved moderately but significantly shorter in all four CD4+ subsets.

Sequencing input: central memory CD4+ T cells from blood. The V and J genes are TRBV18 and TRBJ1-1; no reliable D call. This clonotype was sampled from a man aged 25 to 45 with type 1 diabetes. In nucleotides, the CDR3 is TGTGCCAGCTCACCGGAGGGTTCTATGAACACTGAAGCTTTCTTT. Its translation is CASSPEGSMNTEAFF.